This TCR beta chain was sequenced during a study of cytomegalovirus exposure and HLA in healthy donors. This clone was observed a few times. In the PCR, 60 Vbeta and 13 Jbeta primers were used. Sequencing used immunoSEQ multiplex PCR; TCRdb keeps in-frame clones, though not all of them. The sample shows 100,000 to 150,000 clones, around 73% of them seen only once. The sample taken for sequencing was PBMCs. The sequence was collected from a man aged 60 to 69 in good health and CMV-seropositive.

The CDR3 DNA follows: TGTGCCAGTAGTAACCTCGACAGGGACCTCCACTTT. Encoded protein: CASSNLDRDLHF. The chain couples TRBV19 to TRBJ1-6; 7 nucleotides match TRBD1. V lost 4 bases, J lost 15 bases, and 6 bases stayed unmatched. The CDR3 has 12 residues. Per germline, CDR1 LNHDA and CDR2 SQIVND (reference sequence).